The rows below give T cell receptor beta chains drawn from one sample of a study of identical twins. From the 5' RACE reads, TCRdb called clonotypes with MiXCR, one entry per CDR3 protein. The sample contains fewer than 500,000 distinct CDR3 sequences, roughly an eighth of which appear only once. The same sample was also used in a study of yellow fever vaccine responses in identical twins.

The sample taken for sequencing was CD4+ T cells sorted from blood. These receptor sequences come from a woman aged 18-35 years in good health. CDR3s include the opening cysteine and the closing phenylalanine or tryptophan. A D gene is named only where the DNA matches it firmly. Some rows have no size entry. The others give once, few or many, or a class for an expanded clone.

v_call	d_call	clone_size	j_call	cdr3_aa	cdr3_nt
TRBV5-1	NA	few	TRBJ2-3	CASSLADGFRTDTQYF	TGCGCCAGCAGCTTGGCCGACGGATTTCGCACAGATACGCAGTATTTT
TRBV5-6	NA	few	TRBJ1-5	CASSTQGRNQPQHF	TGTGCCAGCAGCACCCAGGGGCGGAATCAGCCCCAGCATTTT
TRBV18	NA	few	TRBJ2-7	CASSALDSSYEQYF	TGTGCCAGCTCAGCCTTGGACAGCTCCTACGAGCAGTACTTC
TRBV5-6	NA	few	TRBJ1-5	CASSRKEAFRSNQPQHF	TGTGCCAGCAGCAGGAAGGAGGCCTTTAGGAGCAATCAGCCCCAGCATTTT
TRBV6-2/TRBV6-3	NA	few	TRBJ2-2	CASRIYTGELFF	TGTGCCAGCAGGATCTACACCGGGGAGCTGTTTTTT
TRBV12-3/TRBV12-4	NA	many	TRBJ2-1	CASSRRDISNEQFF	TGTGCCAGCAGTCGCCGGGACATAAGCAATGAGCAGTTCTTC
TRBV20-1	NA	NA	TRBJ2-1	CSAPGESYNEQFF	TGCAGTGCCCCGGGGGAATCCTACAATGAGCAGTTCTTC
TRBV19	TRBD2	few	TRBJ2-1	CASSTPISGRARYNEQFF	TGTGCCAGTAGTACCCCTATTAGCGGGAGGGCACGCTACAATGAGCAGTTCTTC
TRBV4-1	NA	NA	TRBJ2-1	CASSQQGWSYNEQFF	TGCGCCAGCAGCCAACAGGGGTGGTCCTACAATGAGCAGTTCTTC
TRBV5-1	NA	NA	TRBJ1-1	CASSLPRGDGEAFF	TGCGCCAGCAGCTTGCCCAGGGGTGACGGTGAAGCTTTCTTT
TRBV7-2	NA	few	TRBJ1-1	CASSLILREAEAFF	TGTGCCAGCAGCTTAATACTCAGGGAGGCTGAAGCTTTCTTT
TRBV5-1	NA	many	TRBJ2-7	CASSLDLVTPYEQYF	TGCGCCAGCAGCTTGGATTTGGTCACCCCCTACGAGCAGTACTTC
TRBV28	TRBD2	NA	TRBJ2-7	CASSPSLAGMSEQYF	TGTGCCAGCAGTCCAAGCCTAGCGGGAATGAGCGAGCAGTACTTC
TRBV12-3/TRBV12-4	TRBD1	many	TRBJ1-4	CASSDNTGATNEKLFF	TGTGCCAGCAGTGATAATACAGGGGCAACTAATGAAAAACTGTTTTTT
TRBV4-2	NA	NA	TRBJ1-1	CAIGPGLGYTEAFF	TGTGCCATCGGCCCTGGACTGGGCTACACTGAAGCTTTCTTT
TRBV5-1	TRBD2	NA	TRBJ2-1	CASSSSGANNEQFF	TGCGCCAGCAGCTCTAGCGGGGCTAACAATGAGCAGTTCTTC
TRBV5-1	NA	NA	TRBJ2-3	CASSLTGGGADTQYF	TGCGCCAGCAGCTTGACGGGGGGCGGCGCAGATACGCAGTATTTT
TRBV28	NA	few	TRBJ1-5	CASSDLRLPQHF	TGTGCCAGCAGCGACCTCCGCTTGCCCCAGCATTTT
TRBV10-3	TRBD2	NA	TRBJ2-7	CAISATSGGAGEQYF	TGTGCCATCAGTGCAACTAGCGGGGGGGCGGGGGAGCAGTACTTC
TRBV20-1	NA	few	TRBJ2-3	CSARDLLTDTQYF	TGCAGTGCTAGAGATCTCCTAACAGATACGCAGTATTTT
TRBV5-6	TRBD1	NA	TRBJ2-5	CASSLPGQIYQETQYF	TGTGCCAGCAGCTTACCGGGACAGATTTACCAAGAGACCCAGTACTTC
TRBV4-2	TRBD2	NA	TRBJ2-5	CASSQALAGGPGRETQYF	TGTGCCAGCAGCCAAGCGTTGGCGGGAGGGCCAGGACGTGAGACCCAGTACTTC
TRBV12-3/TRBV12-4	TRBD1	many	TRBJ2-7	CASSTGTAQYF	TGTGCCAGCAGTACCGGGACAGCGCAGTACTTC
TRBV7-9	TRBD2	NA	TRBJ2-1	CASSPPGLAGFEQFF	TGTGCCAGCAGCCCCCCGGGTCTAGCGGGATTTGAGCAGTTCTTC
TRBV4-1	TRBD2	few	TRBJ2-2	CASSHQGRLAGRELEYGELFF	TGCGCCAGCAGCCACCAAGGGAGACTAGCGGGCCGAGAATTGGAGTACGGGGAGCTGTTTTTT
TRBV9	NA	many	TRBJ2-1	CASSVVATGEQFF	TGTGCCAGCAGCGTAGTAGCTACCGGTGAGCAGTTCTTC
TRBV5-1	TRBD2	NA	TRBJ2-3	CASSFGQAGGPDTQYF	TGCGCCAGCAGCTTTGGTCAGGCGGGGGGGCCAGATACGCAGTATTTT
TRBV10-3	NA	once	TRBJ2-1	CAISAGPVAAGNNEQFF	TGTGCCATCAGTGCTGGGCCCGTAGCCGCTGGCAACAATGAGCAGTTCTTC